This T cell receptor (beta chain) was recorded in a study of blood T cell repertoires in COVID-19. The junction had 9 bases not matched to a gene; V was cut back by 6 bases and J by 4 bases. Germline-derived CDR1 and CDR2 are MNHEY and SMNVEV (reference sequence). The CDR3 is 15 residues long. TCRdb's table, derived via immunoSEQ multiplex PCR, lists solely in-frame clones and lacks some. The profile shows roughly 160,000 clones, 80% to 85% of them singletons. V and J are TRBV27 and TRBJ2-1, with 7 bases matching TRBD2. The sequenced sample consisted of peripheral blood. This receptor was identified in a woman aged 60 to 75 with acute or convalescent COVID-19. CDR3 in amino acids: CASSPWGGNYNEQFF. Written as DNA, the CDR3 is TGTGCCAGCAGCCCATGGGGGGGAAATTACAATGAGCAGTTCTTC.